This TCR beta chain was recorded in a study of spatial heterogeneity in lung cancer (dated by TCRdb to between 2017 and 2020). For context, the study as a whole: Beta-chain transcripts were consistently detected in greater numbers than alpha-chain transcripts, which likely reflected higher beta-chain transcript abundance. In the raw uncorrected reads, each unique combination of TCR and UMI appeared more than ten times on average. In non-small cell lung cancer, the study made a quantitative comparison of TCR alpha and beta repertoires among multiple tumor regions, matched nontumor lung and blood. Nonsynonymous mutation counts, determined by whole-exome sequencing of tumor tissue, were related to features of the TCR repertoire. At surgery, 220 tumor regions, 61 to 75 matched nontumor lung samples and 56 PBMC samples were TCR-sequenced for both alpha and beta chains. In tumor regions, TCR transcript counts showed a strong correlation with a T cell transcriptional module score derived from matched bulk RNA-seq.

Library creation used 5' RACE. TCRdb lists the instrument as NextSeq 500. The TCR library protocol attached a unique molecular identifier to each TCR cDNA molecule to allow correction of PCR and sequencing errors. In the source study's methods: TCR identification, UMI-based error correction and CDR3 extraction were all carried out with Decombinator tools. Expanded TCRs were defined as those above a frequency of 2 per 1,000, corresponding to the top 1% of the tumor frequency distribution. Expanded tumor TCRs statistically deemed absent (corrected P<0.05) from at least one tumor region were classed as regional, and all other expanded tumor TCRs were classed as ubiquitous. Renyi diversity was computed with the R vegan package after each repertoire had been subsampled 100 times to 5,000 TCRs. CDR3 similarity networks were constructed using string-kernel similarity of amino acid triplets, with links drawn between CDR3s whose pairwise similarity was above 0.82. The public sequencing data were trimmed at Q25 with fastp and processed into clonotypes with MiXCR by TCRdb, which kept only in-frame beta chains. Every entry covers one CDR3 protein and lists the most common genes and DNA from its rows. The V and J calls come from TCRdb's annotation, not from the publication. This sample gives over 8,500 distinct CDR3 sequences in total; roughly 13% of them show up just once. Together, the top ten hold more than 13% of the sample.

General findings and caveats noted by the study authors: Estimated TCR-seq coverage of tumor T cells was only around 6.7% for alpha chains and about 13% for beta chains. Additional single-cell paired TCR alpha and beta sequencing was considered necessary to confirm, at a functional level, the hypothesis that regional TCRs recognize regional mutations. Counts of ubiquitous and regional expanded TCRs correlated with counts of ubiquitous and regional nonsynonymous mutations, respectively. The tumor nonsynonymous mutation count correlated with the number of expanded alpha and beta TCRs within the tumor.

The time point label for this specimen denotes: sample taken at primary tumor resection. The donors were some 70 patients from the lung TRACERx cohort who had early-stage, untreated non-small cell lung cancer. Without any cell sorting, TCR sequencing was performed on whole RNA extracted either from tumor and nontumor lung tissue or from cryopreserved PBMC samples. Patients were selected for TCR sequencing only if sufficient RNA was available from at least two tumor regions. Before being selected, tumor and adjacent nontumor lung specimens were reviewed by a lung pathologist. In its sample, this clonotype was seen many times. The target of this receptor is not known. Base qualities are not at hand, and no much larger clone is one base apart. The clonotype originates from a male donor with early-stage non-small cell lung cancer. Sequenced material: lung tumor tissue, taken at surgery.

In nucleotides, the sequence is TGCAGCGTTGGAGAAGGGGGCGGAGAGACCCAGTACTTC. Translated, this gives CSVGEGGGETQYF. Recombination joined TRBV29-1 with TRBJ2-5, with 7 junctional bases fitting TRBD1. CDR3 length: 13 amino acids, cysteine to phenylalanine. Solely the CDR3 DNA is kept, with 39 bases framed from the first base. V is pruned by 4 bases and J by 4 bases, leaving 6 bases of the junction without a gene match. Reading the germline V gene gives CDR1 SQVTM and CDR2 ANQGSEA.